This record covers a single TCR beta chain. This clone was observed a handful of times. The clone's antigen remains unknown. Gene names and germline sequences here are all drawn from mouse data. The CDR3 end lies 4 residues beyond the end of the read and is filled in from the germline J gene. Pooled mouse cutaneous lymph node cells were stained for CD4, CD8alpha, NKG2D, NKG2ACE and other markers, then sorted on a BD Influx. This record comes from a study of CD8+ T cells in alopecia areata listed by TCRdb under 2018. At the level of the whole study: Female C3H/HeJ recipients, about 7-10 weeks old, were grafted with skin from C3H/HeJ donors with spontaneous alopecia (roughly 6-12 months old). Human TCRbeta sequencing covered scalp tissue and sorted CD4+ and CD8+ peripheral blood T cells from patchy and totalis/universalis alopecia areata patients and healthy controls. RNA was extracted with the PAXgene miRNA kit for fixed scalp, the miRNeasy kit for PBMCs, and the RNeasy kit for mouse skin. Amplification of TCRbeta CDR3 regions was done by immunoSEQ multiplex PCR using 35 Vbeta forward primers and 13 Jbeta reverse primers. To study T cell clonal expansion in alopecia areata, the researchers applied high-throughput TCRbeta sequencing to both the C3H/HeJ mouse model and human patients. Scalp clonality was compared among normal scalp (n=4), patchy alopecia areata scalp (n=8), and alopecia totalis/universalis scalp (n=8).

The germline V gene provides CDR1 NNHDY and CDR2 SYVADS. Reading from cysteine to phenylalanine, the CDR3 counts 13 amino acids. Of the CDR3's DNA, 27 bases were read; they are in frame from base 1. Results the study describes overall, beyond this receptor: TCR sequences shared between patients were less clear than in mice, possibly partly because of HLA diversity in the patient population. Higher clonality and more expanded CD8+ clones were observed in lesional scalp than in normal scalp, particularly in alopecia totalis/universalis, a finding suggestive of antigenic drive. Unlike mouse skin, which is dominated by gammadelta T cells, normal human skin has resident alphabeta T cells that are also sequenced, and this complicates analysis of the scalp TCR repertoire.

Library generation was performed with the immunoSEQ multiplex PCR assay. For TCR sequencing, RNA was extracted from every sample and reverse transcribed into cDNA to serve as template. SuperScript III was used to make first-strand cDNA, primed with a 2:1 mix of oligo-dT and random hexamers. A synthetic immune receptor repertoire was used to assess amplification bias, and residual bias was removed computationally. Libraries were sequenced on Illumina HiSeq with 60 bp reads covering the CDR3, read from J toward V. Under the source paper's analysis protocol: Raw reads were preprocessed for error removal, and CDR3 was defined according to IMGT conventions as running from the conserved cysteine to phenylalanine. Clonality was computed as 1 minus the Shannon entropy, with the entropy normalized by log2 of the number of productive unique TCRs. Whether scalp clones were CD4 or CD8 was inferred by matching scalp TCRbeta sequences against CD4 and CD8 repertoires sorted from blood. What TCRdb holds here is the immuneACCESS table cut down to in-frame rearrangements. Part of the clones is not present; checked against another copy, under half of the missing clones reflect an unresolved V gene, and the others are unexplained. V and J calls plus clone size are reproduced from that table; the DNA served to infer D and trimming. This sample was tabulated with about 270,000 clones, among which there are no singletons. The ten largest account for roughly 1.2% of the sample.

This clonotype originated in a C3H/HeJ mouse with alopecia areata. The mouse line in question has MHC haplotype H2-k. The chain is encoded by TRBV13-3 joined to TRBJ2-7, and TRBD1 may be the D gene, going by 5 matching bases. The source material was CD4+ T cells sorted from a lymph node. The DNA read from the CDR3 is TGTGCCAGCAGTGACAGGGAAGGCGAT. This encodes CASSDREGD. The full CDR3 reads CASSDREGDEQYF.